The clone carrying this T cell receptor beta chain was counted between two and nine times. The data are from a study of low-dose radiotherapy and immunotherapy resistance in tumors. Gene-specific TRAV and TRBV primers were used for first-strand cDNA, covering alpha and beta chains. Over 20 PCR cycles, TCRs were amplified from a constant-region primer and V-primer adapter. Each CDR3 protein gets one entry after TCRdb re-called the reads with MiXCR. The repertoire includes 8,500 to 14,000 distinct CDR3 sequences, about half of them detected once, and 8% to 10% sits in the top ten. Germline V CDR1 and CDR2: SGDLS, YYNGEE. The CDR3 is 17 residues long. V shed 0 bases, J shed 5 bases, and the junction held 6 bases outside the gene matches.

The sequence derives from a human donor with advanced metastatic prostate, ovarian, gallbladder or colorectal cancer (not recorded which). This table probably holds off-target reads from a library built for another chain. The chain joins TRBV9 to TRBJ2-4; 12 nucleotides align to TRBD2. The DNA of the CDR3 is TGTGCCAGCAGCGTAGCCCTCAGGACTAGCGGGGAAAACATTCAGTACTTC. It codes for CASSVALRTSGENIQYF.